This is a list of T cell receptor beta chains from one sample in a study of siplizumab effects on memory and regulatory T cells. The method was immunoSEQ multiplex PCR; TCRdb's version includes in-frame clones alone and lacks a portion of them. Of about 82,000 clones in the sample, roughly 89% were seen once. Sequenced sample: Tregs sorted from blood. All receptors derive from a human donor in good health. Both conserved end residues are part of each CDR3. Each record gives: J gene, clone size, D gene, V gene, CDR3 DNA, CDR3 protein. A D gene is named only where the DNA matches it firmly. Clone size is stated in some rows and not others, as once, few, many or a class when expanded.

>TRBJ1-2|once|.|TRBV19
TGTGCCAGTAGTATAGCCCCGGGGGGTTATGGCTACACCTTC
CASSIAPGGYGYTF
>TRBJ1-1|.|.|TRBV5-1
TGCGCCAGCAGCCCCGATTTTTCGGGAACTGAAGCTTTCTTT
CASSPDFSGTEAFF
>TRBJ1-6|.|.|TRBV5-1
TGCGCCAGCAGCTTGGGTGGACAAAGTAATTCACCCCTCCACTTT
CASSLGGQSNSPLHF
>TRBJ1-6|.|TRBD1|TRBV7-9
TGTGCCAGCAGCCCGGGACAGGGGTTTTCACCCCTCCACTTT
CASSPGQGFSPLHF
>TRBJ2-3|.|TRBD2|TRBV5-4
TGTGCCAGCAGCTTTAGACTAGCGGGGGGAGATACGCAGTATTTT
CASSFRLAGGDTQYF
>TRBJ1-1|.|.|TRBV7-8
TGTGCCAGCAGCTTAGGCCCTCTAGTAGGAGCTTTCTTT
CASSLGPLVGAFF
>TRBJ1-5|.|.|TRBV2
TGTGCCAGCAGTGCCCGGACGAGCAATCAGCCCCAGCATTTT
CASSARTSNQPQHF
>TRBJ2-3|.|.|TRBV14
TGTGCCAGCAGCCAAGACAGGGCCGGCACAGATACGCAGTATTTT
CASSQDRAGTDTQYF
>TRBJ1-2|.|TRBD1|TRBV9
TGTGCCAGCAGCCCGACAGGGGGCGATGGCTACACCTTC
CASSPTGGDGYTF
>TRBJ1-1|.|TRBD1|TRBV9
TGTGCCAGCAGCTTAGGGACAGCCAACACTGAAGCTTTCTTT
CASSLGTANTEAFF
>TRBJ1-3|.|.|TRBV9
TGTGCCAGCAGCGTGGGTCAGAGTTTCTCTGGAAACACCATATATTTT
CASSVGQSFSGNTIYF
>TRBJ1-6|.|.|TRBV27
TGTGCCAGCACTGAGAGCTCCTATAATTCACCCCTCCACTTT
CASTESSYNSPLHF
>TRBJ2-5|.|TRBD2|TRBV5-1
TGCGCCAGCAGCTTGTCGGGGGGAGGAGAGACCCAGTACTTC
CASSLSGGGETQYF
>TRBJ2-5|.|.|TRBV29-1
TGCAGCGCCATAGCACAGGATCAATCGCGGGAGACCCAGTACTTC
CSAIAQDQSRETQYF
>TRBJ1-1|.|.|TRBV7-3
TGTGCCAGCAGCTTAACTCCAAATCGGGACACTGAAGCTTTCTTT
CASSLTPNRDTEAFF
>TRBJ1-2|.|TRBD1|TRBV7-9
TGTGCCAGCAGCCTGACGGGACAGGGGCCCTCTCAGGGCGGCTACACCTTC
CASSLTGQGPSQGGYTF
>TRBJ2-1|.|.|TRBV11-2
TGTGCCAGCAGCTTAAAGGGGAATGAGCAGTTCTTC
CASSLKGNEQFF
>TRBJ1-1|few|.|TRBV29-1
TGCAGCGTCTACCCGACAGTTCGGACTGAAGCTTTCTTT
CSVYPTVRTEAFF
>TRBJ2-7|.|.|TRBV7-9
TGTGCCAGCAGCTTCCCGGGGGCCTACGAGCAGTACTTC
CASSFPGAYEQYF
>TRBJ2-3|.|TRBD2|TRBV5-1
TGCGCCAGCAGCTCAAATACCGGGACTAGCGGGGGGGGTGCCCGAGCTAGCACAGATACGCAGTATTTT
CASSSNTGTSGGGARASTDTQYF
>TRBJ2-7|.|TRBD2|TRBV18
TGTGCCAGCTCCCACACTGGGGGGGCCTACGAGCAGTACTTC
CASSHTGGAYEQYF
>TRBJ2-7|few|TRBD1|TRBV10-3
TGTGCCATCAGCAGGGGGCTGGACGAGCAGTACTTC
CAISRGLDEQYF
>TRBJ2-7|.|.|TRBV21-1
TGTGCCAGCAGCATAGGCGGGGGTCCTTCCTACGAGCAGTACTTC
CASSIGGGPSYEQYF
>TRBJ1-4|.|.|TRBV4-2
TGTGCCAGCAGCCAAGATTGGGGTACCTCAACTAATGAAAAACTGTTTTTT
CASSQDWGTSTNEKLFF
>TRBJ1-5|.|.|TRBV6-5
TGTGCCAGCAGTTACGGGGTTAGTCAGCCCCAGCATTTT
CASSYGVSQPQHF
>TRBJ1-2|.|TRBD1|TRBV10-3
TGTGCCATCAGACCCGGGACAGACCTTGGTGGCTACACCTTC
CAIRPGTDLGGYTF
>TRBJ2-7|.|TRBD2|TRBV6-5
TGTGCCAGCAGGATACTAGCGGAAGCCTACGAGCAGTACTTC
CASRILAEAYEQYF
>TRBJ2-7|.|.|TRBV5-6
TGTGCCAGCAGCTCTACCGGGAGCCTCGGCGAGCAGTACTTC
CASSSTGSLGEQYF
>TRBJ2-7|.|.|TRBV10-2
TGCGCCAGCAGTGAGCTAGGGACCAGGTCCTACGAGCAGTACTTC
CASSELGTRSYEQYF
>TRBJ2-1|.|.|TRBV5-3
TGTGCCAGAAGCTTGCTGGCGGGGGCCTCCTACAATGAGCAGTTCTTC
CARSLLAGASYNEQFF
>TRBJ2-3|.|.|TRBV4-1
TGCGCCAGCAGCCAAGATCGTAAAGATACGCAGTATTTT
CASSQDRKDTQYF
>TRBJ1-4|.|TRBD1|TRBV5-1
TGCGCCAGCAGCTTGGCCCCGGGACAGCTACTGTTTTTT
CASSLAPGQLLFF
>TRBJ1-6|few|.|TRBV28
TGTGCCAGCAGATGGGGGGGTACTCCCCTCCACTTT
CASRWGGTPLHF
>TRBJ2-3|.|.|TRBV6-4
TGTGCCAGCAGTGAAGGTCAGGCCGCCACAGATACGCAGTATTTT
CASSEGQAATDTQYF
>TRBJ1-2|.|.|TRBV6-5
TGTGCCAGCAGTTACTTGGCCAGGGCTAGGGATGGCTACACCTTC
CASSYLARARDGYTF
>TRBJ1-1|.|TRBD1|TRBV18
TGTGCCAGCTCGGTGACAGGGATGGACACTGAAGCTTTCTTT
CASSVTGMDTEAFF
>TRBJ1-2|once|.|TRBV2
TGTGCCAGCCAACCAAAGGGGGGCAGCTACTATGGCTACACCTTC
CASQPKGGSYYGYTF
>TRBJ1-1|few|.|TRBV4-2
TGTGCCAGCAGCCAGCGGTTACCGAACACTGAAGCTTTCTTT
CASSQRLPNTEAFF
>TRBJ1-4|.|.|TRBV28
TGTGCCAGCAGTTTGATCCCAGGGGAAGCTTTGGAAAAACTGTTTTTT
CASSLIPGEALEKLFF
>TRBJ1-3|.|.|TRBV30
TGTGCCTGGAAACAGGTCCTCGGGAACACCATATATTTT
CAWKQVLGNTIYF
>TRBJ2-3|.|TRBD2|TRBV11-2
TGTGCCAGCAGCCCGGGACTAGCGGGGGGATCAACAGATACGCAGTATTTT
CASSPGLAGGSTDTQYF
>TRBJ2-5|.|.|TRBV7-2
TGTGCCAGCAGCTTAGCCGGGGTTTTAGAGACCCAGTACTTC
CASSLAGVLETQYF
>TRBJ2-2|.|.|TRBV29-1
TGCAGCGCTAGTTACACCGGGGAGCTGTTTTTT
CSASYTGELFF
>TRBJ1-1|.|.|TRBV21-1
TGTGCCAGCAGCAGGCGACAGGGTGAAGCTTTCTTT
CASSRRQGEAFF
>TRBJ1-1|.|.|TRBV19
TGTGCCAGTAGTGGGCGGGCAGGGTTCAAAAACACTGAAGCTTTCTTT
CASSGRAGFKNTEAFF
>TRBJ1-2|.|.|TRBV11-2
TGTGCCAGCAGTCCGACAGGTACTCTTGGCTACACCTTC
CASSPTGTLGYTF
>TRBJ1-2|.|.|TRBV2
TGTGCCAGCAGTGATCGGGGGAACTATGGCTACACCTTC
CASSDRGNYGYTF
>TRBJ1-3|.|TRBD1|TRBV5-4
TGTGCCAGCAGCTCTACAGGGGACTCTGGAAACACCATATATTTT
CASSSTGDSGNTIYF
>TRBJ2-6|.|.|TRBV6-5
TGTGCCAGTTCCGATTCCCTCTCTGGGGCCAACGTCCTGACTTTC
CASSDSLSGANVLTF
>TRBJ2-7|.|.|TRBV7-3
TGTGCCAGCAGCCCTAGGGGGGGTCTCTCCTACGAGCAGTACTTC
CASSPRGGLSYEQYF
>TRBJ2-5|.|.|TRBV20-1
TGCAGTCCATTTCCCCAGTACTTC
CSPFPQYF
>TRBJ1-1|.|.|TRBV18
TGTGCCAGCTCAGCGGGCCTTACTAACACTGAAGCTTTCTTT
CASSAGLTNTEAFF
>TRBJ1-4|.|TRBD1|TRBV7-9
TGTGCCAGCAGTTGGACAGGGACTAATGAAAAACTGTTTTTT
CASSWTGTNEKLFF
>TRBJ1-6|.|TRBD1|TRBV5-8
TGTGCCAGCAGCTTTGACAGGGGGCATAATTCACCCCTCCACTTT
CASSFDRGHNSPLHF
>TRBJ1-6|.|.|TRBV4-3
TGCGCCAGCAGCCAAGAGGCAGGATATAATTCACCCCTCCACTTT
CASSQEAGYNSPLHF
>TRBJ1-1|.|TRBD1|TRBV5-8
TGTGCCAGCCGCTTCCGCGGACAGGGGACCGCTGAAGCTTTCTTT
CASRFRGQGTAEAFF
>TRBJ2-7|.|.|TRBV5-6
TGTGCCAGCAGCTCACTAGACAGAACCTACGAGCAGTACTTC
CASSSLDRTYEQYF
>TRBJ2-4|.|.|TRBV5-1
TGCGCCAGCAGCTTGGGGTTGACTGGCAAGGAAAACATTCAGTACTTC
CASSLGLTGKENIQYF
>TRBJ1-6|.|TRBD1|TRBV7-7
TGTGCCAGCAGGACTCATTCCGGGACAGGGGGCGCGTGTTCACCCCTCCACTTT
CASRTHSGTGGACSPLHF
>TRBJ1-4|.|.|TRBV23-1
TGCGCCAGCAATGAAAAACTGTTTTTT
CASNEKLFF